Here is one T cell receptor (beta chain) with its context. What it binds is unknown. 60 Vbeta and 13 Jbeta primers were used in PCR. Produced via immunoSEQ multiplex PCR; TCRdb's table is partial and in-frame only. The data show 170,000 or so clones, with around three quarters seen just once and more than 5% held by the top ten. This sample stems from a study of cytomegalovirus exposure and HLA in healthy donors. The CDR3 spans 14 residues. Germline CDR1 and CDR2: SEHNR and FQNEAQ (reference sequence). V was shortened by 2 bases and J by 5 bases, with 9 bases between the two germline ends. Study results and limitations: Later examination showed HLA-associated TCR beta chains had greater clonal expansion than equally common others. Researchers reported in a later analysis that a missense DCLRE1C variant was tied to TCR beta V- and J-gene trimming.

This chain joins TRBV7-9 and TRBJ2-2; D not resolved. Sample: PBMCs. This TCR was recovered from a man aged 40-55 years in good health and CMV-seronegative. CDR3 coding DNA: TGTGCCAGCAGCTTATCGGTACCGACCGGGGAGCTGTTTTTT. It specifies CASSLSVPTGELFF.